This T cell receptor (beta chain) was found in a study of CD8 T cells in Susac syndrome. Study background: At the time their blood was drawn, patients with Susac syndrome were either therapy-naive, on corticosteroids (with some of them also receiving intravenous immunoglobulin), or on intravenous immunoglobulin alone.

Trimming took 1 base from V and 9 from J, leaving 15 bases between them. Germline V CDR1 and CDR2: GTSNPN, SVGIG (reference sequence). There are 14 residues in the CDR3. Sequencing of TCR beta was undertaken in CD8+ and CD4+ T cells derived from blood. Patients with Susac syndrome showed fulfilment of recently defined diagnostic criteria for definite or probable disease. Negative isolation yielded CD8+ and CD4+ T cells; FACS enriched TEMRA cells. Random hexamers were used to reverse transcribe the RNA input (about 0.5 to 1 ug). TCRdb passed the immunoSEQ multiplex PCR reads through MiXCR, listing each CDR3 protein once. The repertoire consists of about 80,000 distinct CDR3 sequences, with about 92% occurring once and the leading ten covering approximately 0.52%.

What was sequenced was CD4+ T cells from PBMCs. The rearrangement links TRBV30 to TRBJ2-2; D is unclear. The TCR originated in a human donor with Susac syndrome. CDR3 in DNA: TGTGCCTGGAGTGCAGGACCAGGCCCCCGGGAGCTGTTTTTT. It yields the protein CAWSAGPGPRELFF.